Presented here are 2 T cell receptor beta chains from one specimen sequenced in a study of cytomegalovirus exposure and HLA in healthy donors. Use of 60 Vbeta and 13 Jbeta primers characterized the PCR. Measured with immunoSEQ multiplex PCR; TCRdb has only the in-frame clones, and not every one. The data hold around 190,000 clones, with 70% to 80% observed a single time. The sequencing input was PBMCs. These receptors all come from a woman younger than 45 in good health and CMV-seropositive.

The J gene is TRBJ1-2, the V gene TRBV6-1; 7 bases align to TRBD1. V gave up 8 bases and J gave up 3 bases; unmatched junction bases: 9. The CDR3 has 14 residues. Germline lookup yields CDR1 MNHNS and CDR2 SASEGT. Here the CDR3 DNA reads TGTGCCAGCTCCCCAATGCAGGGGGACTATGGCTACACCTTC. Translation: CASSPMQGDYGYTF.

The J gene is TRBJ2-2, the V gene TRBV19, with D possibly matching TRBD2 (6 bases). V dropped 6 bases and J dropped 0 bases, with 14 bases sitting between them. Germline CDR1 and CDR2: LNHDA and SQIVND (reference sequence). This CDR3 is built from 16 residues. The CDR3, as DNA: TGTGCCAGTAGCGTAGCGGATTCCGCGAACACCGGGGAGCTGTTTTTT. Encoded protein: CASSVADSANTGELFF.